Each of the 11 T cell receptor beta chains below was sequenced from the same sample in a study of radiotherapy plus CTLA-4 blockade in lung cancer. The repertoire was sequenced with immunoSEQ multiplex PCR; TCRdb's copy has only in-frame clones and lacks some. The sample holds about 87,000 clones; 85% to 90% are singletons and the top ten take over 15%. The specimen comprised peripheral blood, sampled from a patient treated with radiotherapy plus ipilimumab. Source of these receptors: a human donor with non-small cell lung cancer that progressed on radiotherapy plus ipilimumab.

The chain couples TRBV10-1 to TRBJ2-1; 10 bases match TRBD1. This CDR3 is 17 amino acids long. From germline, CDR1 is WNHNN and CDR2 SYGVQD (reference sequence). The ends lost 2 bases at V and 5 bases at J; junction bases unmatched: 9. The CDR3 loop reads CASSETRDRGPHNEQFF. For the CDR3, the DNA is TGCGCCAGCAGTGAGACCCGGGACAGGGGCCCTCACAATGAGCAGTTCTTC.

This clone is a singleton in its sample. This sequence joins TRBV7-2 and TRBJ2-3; 11 bases line up with TRBD2. The CDR3 consists of 15 residues. Germline values: CDR1 SGHTA, CDR2 FQGNSA. With V trimmed by 4 bases and J by 4 bases, 4 bases remained unmatched. The CDR3 DNA sequence: TGTGCCAGCAGCTCCTTAGCGGGAGGGGCAGATACGCAGTATTTT. It codes for CASSSLAGGADTQYF.

This clone showed up just once. The chain couples TRBV4-2 to TRBJ2-2, with TRBD1 matching 7 bases. V lost 3 bases to trimming and J lost 0 bases; unmatched junction nucleotides: 10. Germline V gene data show CDR1 as LGHNA and CDR2 as YNFKEQ. The CDR3 has 18 amino acids. CDR3 bases: TGTGCCAGCAGCCAGGTCCTAACAGGGGCCACGAACACCGGGGAGCTGTTTTTT. Translation: CASSQVLTGATNTGELFF.

The gene calls are TRBV6-6 and TRBJ1-6; no clear D gene. CDR1 and CDR2 from the germline V gene are MNHNY and SVGAGI (reference sequence). V lost 6 bases, J lost 5 bases, and 8 bases lay in between. The CDR3 is 13 residues long. The CDR3 is CASRPRDNSPLHF. In DNA, the CDR3 is TGTGCCAGCAGGCCTAGGGATAATTCACCCCTCCACTTT.

The genes are TRBV19 and TRBJ2-7; 8 nucleotides line up with TRBD1. The CDR3 consists of 16 residues. With 6 bases clipped from V and 7 bases from J, the junction kept 17 bases outside the gene matches. The germline V gene encodes CDR1 LNHDA and CDR2 SQIVND (reference sequence). The DNA of the CDR3 is TGTGCCAGTAGCAACCAAATACTTCAGGGGGCGCGGGAGCAGTACTTC. This codes for CASSNQILQGAREQYF.

The J gene is TRBJ2-3, the V gene TRBV27; TRBD2 matches 9 bases. CDR1 and CDR2 (germline): MNHEY, SMNVEV (reference sequence). The trim removed 3 bases at V and 2 bases at J, leaving 6 bases unmatched. This CDR3 has 16 amino acids. CDR3 sequence: CASSLTSGIHTDTQYF. Here the CDR3 DNA reads TGTGCCAGCAGTTTGACTAGCGGCATACACACAGATACGCAGTATTTT.

In its sample, this clone was seen once. This chain connects TRBV7-2 to TRBJ2-1, with 11 bases lining up with TRBD2. This CDR3 region has 15 residues. With 4 bases clipped from V and 6 bases from J, the junction kept 5 bases outside the gene matches. Germline CDR1 and CDR2: SGHTA and FQGNSA. CDR3 amino acids: CASSSSGGRGNEQFF. CDR3 coding DNA: TGTGCCAGCAGCTCTAGCGGGGGGCGGGGCAATGAGCAGTTCTTC.

In its sample, this clone was seen once. The chain employs TRBV7-2 and TRBJ2-2; D possibly corresponds to TRBD2 (6 bases). Germline V gene lookup returns CDR1 SGHTA and CDR2 FQGNSA. V shed 4 bases and J shed 4 bases, with 16 bases lying between them. The CDR3 runs 16 residues. CDR3 region: CASSSYSGRGTGELFF. The CDR3 nucleotides are TGTGCCAGCAGCTCCTATAGCGGAAGGGGCACCGGGGAGCTGTTTTTT.

The chain carries TRBV28 and TRBJ1-1, with 7 bases lining up with TRBD1. Per the germline V gene, CDR1 is MDHEN and CDR2 is SYDVKM. CDR3 length equals 18 residues. With 5 bases clipped from V and 2 bases from J, the junction kept 17 bases outside the gene matches. As DNA, the CDR3 is TGTGCCAGCAGTATCTCCCGACAGGGACCTATCATAAACACTGAAGCTTTCTTT. Translating gives CASSISRQGPIINTEAFF. Variable domain in full (rest from reference TRBV28 and TRBJ1-1): DVKVTQSSRYLVKRTGEKVFLECVQDMDHENMFWYRQDPGLGLRLIYFSYDVKMKEKGDIPEGYSVSREKKERFSLILESASTNQTSMYLCASSISRQGPIINTEAFFGQGTRLTVV.

This clone was seen a handful of times. The chain is built from TRBV19 and TRBJ1-3; D ambiguous. The CDR3 loop spans 15 amino acids. Germline loops: CDR1 LNHDA, CDR2 SQIVND (reference sequence). V was trimmed by 8 bases and J by 4 bases, leaving 18 bases between them. This CDR3 is CASAPRGRAGNTIYF. Written as DNA, the CDR3 is TGTGCCAGTGCCCCGCGGGGAAGGGCCGGAAACACCATATATTTT. Drawing the rest from reference TRBV19 and TRBJ1-3, the complete variable domain is DGGITQSPKYLFRKEGQNVTLSCEQNLNHDAMYWYRQDPGQGLRLIYYSQIVNDFQKGDIAEGYSVSREKKESFPLTVTSAQKNPTAFYLCASAPRGRAGNTIYFGEGSWLTVV.

The chain has TRBV6-5 and TRBJ1-5; TRBD1 might be the D (5 bases). The CDR3 consists of 15 residues. Deletions cut 7 bases from V and 3 bases from J, with 16 bases between. The germline CDR1 and CDR2 sequences are MNHEY and SVGAGI. The CDR3 DNA sequence: TGTGCCAGCATTCTAAGACCGGACACCAATCAGCCCCAGCATTTT. It translates to CASILRPDTNQPQHF.